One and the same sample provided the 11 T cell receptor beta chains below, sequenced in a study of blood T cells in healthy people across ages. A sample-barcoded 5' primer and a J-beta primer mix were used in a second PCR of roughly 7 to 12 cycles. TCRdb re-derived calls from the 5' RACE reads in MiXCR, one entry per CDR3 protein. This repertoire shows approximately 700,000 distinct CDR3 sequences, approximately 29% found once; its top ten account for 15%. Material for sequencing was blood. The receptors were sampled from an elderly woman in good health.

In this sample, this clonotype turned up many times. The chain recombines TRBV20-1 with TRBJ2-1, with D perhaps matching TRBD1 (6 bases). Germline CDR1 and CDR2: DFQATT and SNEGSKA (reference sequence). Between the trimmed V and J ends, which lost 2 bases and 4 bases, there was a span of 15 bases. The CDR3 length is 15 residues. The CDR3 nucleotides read TGCAGTGCTAGACAGGGGTATCTTACTTACAATGAGCAGTTCTTC. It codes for CSARQGYLTYNEQFF.

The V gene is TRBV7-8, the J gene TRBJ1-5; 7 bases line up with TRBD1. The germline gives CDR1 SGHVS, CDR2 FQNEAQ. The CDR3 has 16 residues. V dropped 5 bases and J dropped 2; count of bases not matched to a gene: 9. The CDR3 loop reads CASSLPRGNRNQPQHF. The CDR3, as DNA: TGTGCCAGCAGCCTTCCCAGGGGGAACCGCAATCAGCCCCAGCATTTT.

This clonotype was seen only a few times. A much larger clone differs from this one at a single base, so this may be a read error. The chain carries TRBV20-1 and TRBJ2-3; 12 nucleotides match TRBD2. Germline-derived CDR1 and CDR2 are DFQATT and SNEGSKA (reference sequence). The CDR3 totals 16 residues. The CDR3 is CSAYYTSGGFTDMQYF. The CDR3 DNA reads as TGCAGTGCTTACTATACTAGCGGGGGGTTCACAGATATGCAGTATTTT.

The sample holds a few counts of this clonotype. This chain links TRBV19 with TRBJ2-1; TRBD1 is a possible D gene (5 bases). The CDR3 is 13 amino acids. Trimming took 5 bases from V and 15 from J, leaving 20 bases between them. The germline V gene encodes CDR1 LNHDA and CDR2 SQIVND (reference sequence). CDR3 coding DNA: TGTGCCAGTAGTGAATCGGTTGGGGCCCCGCGGTTCTTC. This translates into CASSESVGAPRFF.

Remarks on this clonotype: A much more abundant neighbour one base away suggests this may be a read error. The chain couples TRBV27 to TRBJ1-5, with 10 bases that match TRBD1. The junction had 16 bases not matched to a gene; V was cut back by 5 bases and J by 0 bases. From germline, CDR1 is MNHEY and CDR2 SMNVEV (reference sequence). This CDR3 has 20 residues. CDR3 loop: CASSPYGRTGGFYSNQPQHF. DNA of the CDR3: TGTGCCAGCAGTCCGTATGGGAGGACAGGGGGATTTTATAGCAATCAGCCCCAGCATTTT.

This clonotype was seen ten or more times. In DNA form, the CDR3 reads TGCAGTGCTAGACCCGAGGCGGGGGGTTACGGCTACACCTTC. The encoded protein is CSARPEAGGYGYTF. The genes are TRBV20-1 and TRBJ1-2, with D perhaps matching TRBD1 (5 bases). V was trimmed by 2 bases and J by 8 bases, leaving 18 bases between them. The germline gives CDR1 DFQATT, CDR2 SNEGSKA (reference sequence). This CDR3 is built from 14 residues.

The CDR3 is CATSRDRRSQETQYF. The DNA for the CDR3 is TGTGCCACCAGCAGAGATCGGCGCTCCCAAGAGACCCAGTACTTC. V is TRBV15 and J is TRBJ2-5; unclear D gene. The CDR3 covers 15 residues. The germline V gene has CDR1 LNHNV and CDR2 YYDKDF (reference sequence). Trimming stripped 0 bases from V and 1 base from J, with 9 bases between.

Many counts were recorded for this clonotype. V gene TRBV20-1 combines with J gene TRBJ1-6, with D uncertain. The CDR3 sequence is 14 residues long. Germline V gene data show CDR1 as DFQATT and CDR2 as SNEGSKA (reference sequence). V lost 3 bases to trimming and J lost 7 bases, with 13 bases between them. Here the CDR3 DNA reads TGCAGTGCTAGTCCCCAGACCGTAAATTCACCCCTCCACTTT. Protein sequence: CSASPQTVNSPLHF.

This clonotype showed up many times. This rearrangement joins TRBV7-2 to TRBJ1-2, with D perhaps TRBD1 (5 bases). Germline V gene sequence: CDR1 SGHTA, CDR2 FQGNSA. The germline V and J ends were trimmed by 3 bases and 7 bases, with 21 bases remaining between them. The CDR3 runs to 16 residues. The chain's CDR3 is CASSLRMGPTTGGYTF. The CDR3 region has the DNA TGTGCCAGCAGCTTGAGAATGGGACCGACTACGGGTGGCTACACCTTC.

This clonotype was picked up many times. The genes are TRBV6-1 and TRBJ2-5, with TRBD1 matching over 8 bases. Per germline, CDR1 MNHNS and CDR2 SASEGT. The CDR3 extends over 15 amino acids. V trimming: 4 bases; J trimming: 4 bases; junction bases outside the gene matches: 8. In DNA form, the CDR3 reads TGTGCCAGCAGTGCCGGTCCAGGGGGCATAGAGACCCAGTACTTC. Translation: CASSAGPGGIETQYF.

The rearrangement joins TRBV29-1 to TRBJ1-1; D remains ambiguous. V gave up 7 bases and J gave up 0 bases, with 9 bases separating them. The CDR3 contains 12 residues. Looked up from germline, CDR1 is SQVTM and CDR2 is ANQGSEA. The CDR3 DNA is TGCAGCGCTGAGAGTTTGAACACTGAAGCTTTCTTT. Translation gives CSAESLNTEAFF.